This TCR beta chain is from a study of T cell changes during pregnancy in multiple sclerosis. Trimming left V 1 base short and J 4 bases short, with 8 bases between. Per the germline V gene, CDR1 is SGDLS and CDR2 is YYNGEE. The CDR3 is made up of 14 amino acids. This clone showed up just once. TCRdb's table, derived via immunoSEQ multiplex PCR, lists solely in-frame clones and lacks some. The sample lists about 59,000 clones; around 92% were seen once. Specimen: peripheral blood, collected in the first trimester of pregnancy. This chain uses TRBV9 with TRBJ2-2; maybe TRBD1 (6 bases). This clonotype was obtained from a female donor with multiple sclerosis, enrolled in a pregnancy study. CDR3 region: CASSVSDSTGELFF. The CDR3 bases are TGTGCCAGCAGCGTATCGGACAGCACCGGGGAGCTGTTTTTT.